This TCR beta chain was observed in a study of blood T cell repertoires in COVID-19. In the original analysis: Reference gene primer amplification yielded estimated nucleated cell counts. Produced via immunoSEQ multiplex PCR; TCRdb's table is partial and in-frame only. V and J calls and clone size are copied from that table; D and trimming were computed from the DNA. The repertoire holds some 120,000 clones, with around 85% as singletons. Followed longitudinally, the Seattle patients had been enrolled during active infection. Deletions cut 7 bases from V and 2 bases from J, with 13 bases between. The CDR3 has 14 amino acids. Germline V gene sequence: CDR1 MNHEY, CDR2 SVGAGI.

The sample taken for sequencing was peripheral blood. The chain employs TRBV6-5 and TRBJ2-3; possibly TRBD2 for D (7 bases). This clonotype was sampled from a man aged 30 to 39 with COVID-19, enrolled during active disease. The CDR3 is CASKVGGPTDTQYF. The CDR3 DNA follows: TGTGCCAGCAAAGTCGGGGGGCCCACAGATACGCAGTATTTT.